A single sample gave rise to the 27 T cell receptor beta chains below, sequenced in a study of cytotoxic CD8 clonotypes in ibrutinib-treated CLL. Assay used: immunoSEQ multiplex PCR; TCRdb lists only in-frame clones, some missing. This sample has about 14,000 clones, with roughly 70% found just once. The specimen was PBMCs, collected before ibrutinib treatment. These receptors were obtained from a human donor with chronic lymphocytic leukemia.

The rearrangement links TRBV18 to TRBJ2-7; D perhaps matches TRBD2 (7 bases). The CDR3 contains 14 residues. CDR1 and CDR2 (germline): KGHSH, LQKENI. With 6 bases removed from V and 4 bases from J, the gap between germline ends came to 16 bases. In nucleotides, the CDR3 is TGTGCCAGCTCTCCCGCTAGGGGGGGTTACGAGCAGTACTTC. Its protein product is CASSPARGGYEQYF.

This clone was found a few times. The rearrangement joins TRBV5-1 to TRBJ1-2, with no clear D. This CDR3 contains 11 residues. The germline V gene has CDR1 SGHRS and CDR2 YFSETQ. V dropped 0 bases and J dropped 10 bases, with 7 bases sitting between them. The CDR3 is CASSLGGHYTF. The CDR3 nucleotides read TGCGCCAGCAGCTTGGGCGGGCACTACACCTTC.

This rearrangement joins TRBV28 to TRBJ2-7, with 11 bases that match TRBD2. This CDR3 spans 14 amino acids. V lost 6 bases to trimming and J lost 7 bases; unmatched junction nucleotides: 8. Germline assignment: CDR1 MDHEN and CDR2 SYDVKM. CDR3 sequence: CASRVAGGPEEQYF. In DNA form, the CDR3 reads TGTGCCAGCAGGGTAGCGGGAGGGCCGGAGGAGCAGTACTTC.

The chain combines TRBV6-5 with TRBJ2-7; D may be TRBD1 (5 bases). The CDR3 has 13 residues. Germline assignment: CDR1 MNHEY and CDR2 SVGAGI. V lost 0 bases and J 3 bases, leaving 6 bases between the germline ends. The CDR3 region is CASSYSGHYEQYF. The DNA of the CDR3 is TGTGCCAGCAGTTACTCGGGGCACTACGAGCAGTACTTC.

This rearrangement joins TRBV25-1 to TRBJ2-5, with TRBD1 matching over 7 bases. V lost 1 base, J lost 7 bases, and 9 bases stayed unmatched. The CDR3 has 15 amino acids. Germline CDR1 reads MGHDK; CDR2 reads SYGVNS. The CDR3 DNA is TGTGCCAGCAGTGAATGGGGGACAGTGGGCCGGACCCAGTACTTC. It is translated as CASSEWGTVGRTQYF.

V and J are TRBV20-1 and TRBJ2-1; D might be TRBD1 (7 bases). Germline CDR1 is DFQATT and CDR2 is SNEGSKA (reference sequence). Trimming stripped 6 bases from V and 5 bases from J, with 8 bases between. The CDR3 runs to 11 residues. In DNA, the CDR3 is TGCAGTGCCAGGGGGGACAATGAGCAGTTCTTC. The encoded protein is CSARGDNEQFF.

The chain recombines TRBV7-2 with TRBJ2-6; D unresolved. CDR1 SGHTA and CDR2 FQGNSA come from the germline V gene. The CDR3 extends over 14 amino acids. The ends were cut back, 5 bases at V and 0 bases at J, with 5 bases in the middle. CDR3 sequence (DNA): TGTGCCAGCAGCCTCATCTCTGGGGCCAACGTCCTGACTTTC. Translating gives CASSLISGANVLTF.

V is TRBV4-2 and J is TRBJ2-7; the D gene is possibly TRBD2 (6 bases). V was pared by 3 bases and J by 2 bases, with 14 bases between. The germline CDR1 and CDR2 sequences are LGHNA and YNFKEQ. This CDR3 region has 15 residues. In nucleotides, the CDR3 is TGTGCCAGCAGCCACCGGGGGAAGTACGCCTACGAGCAGTACTTC. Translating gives CASSHRGKYAYEQYF.

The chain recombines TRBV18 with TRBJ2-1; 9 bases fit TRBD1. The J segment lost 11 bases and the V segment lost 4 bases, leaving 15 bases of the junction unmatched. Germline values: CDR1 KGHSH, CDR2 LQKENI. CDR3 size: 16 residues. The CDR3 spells CASSQGTGTSPEKQFF. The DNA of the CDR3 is TGTGCCAGCTCACAAGGGACAGGGACTTCTCCGGAGAAGCAGTTCTTC. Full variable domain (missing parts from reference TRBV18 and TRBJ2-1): NAGVMQNPRHLVRRRGQEARLRCSPMKGHSHVYWYRQLPEEGLKFMVYLQKENIIDESGMPKERFSAEFPKEGPSILRIQQVVRGDSAAYFCASSQGTGTSPEKQFFGPGTRLTVL.

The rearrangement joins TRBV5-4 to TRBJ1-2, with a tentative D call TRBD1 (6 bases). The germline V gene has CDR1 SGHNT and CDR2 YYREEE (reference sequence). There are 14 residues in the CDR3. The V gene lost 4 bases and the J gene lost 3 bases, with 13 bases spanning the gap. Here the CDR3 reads CASSQDSSHYGYTF. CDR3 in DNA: TGTGCCAGCAGCCAGGACAGTTCCCACTATGGCTACACCTTC.

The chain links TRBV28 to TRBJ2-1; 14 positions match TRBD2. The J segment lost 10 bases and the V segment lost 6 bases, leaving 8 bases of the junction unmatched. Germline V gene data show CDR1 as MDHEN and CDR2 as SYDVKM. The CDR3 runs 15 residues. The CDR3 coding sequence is TGTGCCAGCAGCCAGGGACTAGCGGGGGTTCGGGAGCAGTTCTTC. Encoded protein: CASSQGLAGVREQFF.

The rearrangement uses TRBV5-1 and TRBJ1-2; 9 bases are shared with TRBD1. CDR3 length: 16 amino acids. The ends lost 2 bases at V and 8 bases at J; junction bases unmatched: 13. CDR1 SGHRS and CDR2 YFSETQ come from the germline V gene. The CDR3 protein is CASSFDPGQGLRGYTF. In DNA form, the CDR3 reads TGCGCCAGCAGCTTCGACCCGGGACAGGGTTTGAGGGGCTACACCTTC.

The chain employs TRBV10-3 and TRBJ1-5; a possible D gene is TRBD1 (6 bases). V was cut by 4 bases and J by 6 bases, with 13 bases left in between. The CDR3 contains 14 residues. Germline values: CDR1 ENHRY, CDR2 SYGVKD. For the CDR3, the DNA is TGTGCCATCAGTGCCGACAGGTCGGGTCAGCCCCAGCATTTT. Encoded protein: CAISADRSGQPQHF.

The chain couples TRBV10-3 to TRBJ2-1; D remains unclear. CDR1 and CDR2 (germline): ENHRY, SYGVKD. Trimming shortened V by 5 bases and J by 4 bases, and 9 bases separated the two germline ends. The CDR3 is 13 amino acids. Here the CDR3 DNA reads TGTGCCATCAGTATTTTAGATTACAATGAGCAGTTCTTC. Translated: CAISILDYNEQFF.

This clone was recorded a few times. The CDR3 is CASSQGWGTGGKEQYF. Written as DNA, the CDR3 is TGCGCCAGCAGCCAAGGGTGGGGGACAGGGGGGAAAGAGCAGTACTTC. V is TRBV4-1 and J is TRBJ2-7; 11 nucleotides match TRBD1. The V segment lost 1 base and the J segment 7 bases; nucleotides outside the gene matches: 9. The CDR3 sequence is 16 residues long. The germline CDR1 and CDR2 sequences are MGHRA and YSYEKL.

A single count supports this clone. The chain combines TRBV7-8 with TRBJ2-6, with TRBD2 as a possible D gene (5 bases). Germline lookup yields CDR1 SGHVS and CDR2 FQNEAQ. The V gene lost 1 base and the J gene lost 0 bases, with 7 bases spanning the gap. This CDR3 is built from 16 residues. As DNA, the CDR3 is TGTGCCAGCAGCTTAGTCGGGGTCTCTGGGGCCAACGTCCTGACTTTC. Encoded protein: CASSLVGVSGANVLTF.

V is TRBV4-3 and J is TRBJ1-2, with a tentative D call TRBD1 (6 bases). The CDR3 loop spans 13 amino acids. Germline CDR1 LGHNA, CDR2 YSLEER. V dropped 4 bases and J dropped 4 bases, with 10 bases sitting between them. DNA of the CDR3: TGCGCCAGCAGCCCGCAGGGGTTCTATGGCTACACCTTC. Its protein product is CASSPQGFYGYTF.

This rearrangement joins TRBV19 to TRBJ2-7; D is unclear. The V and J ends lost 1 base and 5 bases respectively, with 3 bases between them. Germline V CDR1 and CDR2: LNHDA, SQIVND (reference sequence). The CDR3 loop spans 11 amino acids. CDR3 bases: TGTGCCAGTAGTATAGGCCACGAGCAGTACTTC. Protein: CASSIGHEQYF.

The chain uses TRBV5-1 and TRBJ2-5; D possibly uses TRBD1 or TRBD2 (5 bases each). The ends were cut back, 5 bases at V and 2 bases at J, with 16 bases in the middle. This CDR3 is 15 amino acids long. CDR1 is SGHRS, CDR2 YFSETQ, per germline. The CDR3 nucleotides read TGCGCCAGCAGAAAAACCGGGACCACTCAAGAGACCCAGTACTTC. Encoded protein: CASRKTGTTQETQYF.

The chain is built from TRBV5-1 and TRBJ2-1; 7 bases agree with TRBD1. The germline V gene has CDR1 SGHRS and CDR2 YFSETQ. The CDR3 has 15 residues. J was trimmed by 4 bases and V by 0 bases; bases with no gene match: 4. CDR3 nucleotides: TGCGCCAGCAGCTTGGATGGGACAGAGTACAATGAGCAGTTCTTC. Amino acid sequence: CASSLDGTEYNEQFF.

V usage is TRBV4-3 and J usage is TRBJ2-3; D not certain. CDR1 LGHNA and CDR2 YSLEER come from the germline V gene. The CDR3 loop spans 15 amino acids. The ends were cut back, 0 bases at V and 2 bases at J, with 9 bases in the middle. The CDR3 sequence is CASSQEWTSTDTQYF. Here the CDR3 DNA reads TGCGCCAGCAGCCAAGAATGGACCTCCACAGATACGCAGTATTTT.

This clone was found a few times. For the CDR3, the DNA is TGTGCCAGCAGCTTAGGATCGGGGCCCAACACTGAAGCTTTCTTT. Amino acid sequence: CASSLGSGPNTEAFF. The rearrangement links TRBV7-9 to TRBJ1-1; TRBD1 is a possible D gene (5 bases). The V end was cut by 1 base, the J end by 2 bases, with 11 bases between. Germline V lookup: CDR1 SEHNR, CDR2 FQNEAQ (reference sequence). The CDR3 consists of 15 residues.

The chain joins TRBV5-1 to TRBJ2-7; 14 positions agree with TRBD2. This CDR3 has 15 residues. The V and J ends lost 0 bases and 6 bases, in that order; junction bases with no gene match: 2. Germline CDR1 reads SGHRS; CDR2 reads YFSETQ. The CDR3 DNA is TGCGCCAGCAGCTTGGCGGGGACTAGCGGGAGCGAGCAGTACTTC. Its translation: CASSLAGTSGSEQYF.

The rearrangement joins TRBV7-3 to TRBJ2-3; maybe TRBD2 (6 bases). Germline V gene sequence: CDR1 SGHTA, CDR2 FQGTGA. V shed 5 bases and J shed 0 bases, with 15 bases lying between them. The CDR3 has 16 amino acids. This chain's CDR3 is CASSQPPGLSTDTQYF. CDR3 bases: TGTGCCAGCAGCCAACCGCCGGGACTCAGCACAGATACGCAGTATTTT.

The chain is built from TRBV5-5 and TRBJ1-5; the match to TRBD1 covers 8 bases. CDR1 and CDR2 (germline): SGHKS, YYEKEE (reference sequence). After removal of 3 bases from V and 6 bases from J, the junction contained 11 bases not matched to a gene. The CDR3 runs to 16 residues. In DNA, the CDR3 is TGTGCCAGCAGCTGGGGGCCGGCAGGGGGCGGTCAGCCCCAGCATTTT. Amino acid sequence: CASSWGPAGGGQPQHF.

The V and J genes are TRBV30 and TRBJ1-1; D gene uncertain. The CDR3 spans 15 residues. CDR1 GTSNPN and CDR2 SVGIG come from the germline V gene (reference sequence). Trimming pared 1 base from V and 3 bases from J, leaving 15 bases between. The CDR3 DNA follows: TGTGCCTGGAGTGGGTCGATCGACTTTGACACTGAAGCTTTCTTT. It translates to CAWSGSIDFDTEAFF.

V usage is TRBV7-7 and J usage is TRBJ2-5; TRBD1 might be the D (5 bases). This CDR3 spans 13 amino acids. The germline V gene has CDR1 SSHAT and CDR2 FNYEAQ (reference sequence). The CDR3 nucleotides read TGTGCTACCGCGGCAGGGTTGGAGGAGACCCAGTACTTC. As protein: CATAAGLEETQYF. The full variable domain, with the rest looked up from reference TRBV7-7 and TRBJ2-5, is GAGVSQSPRYKVTKRGQDVTLRCDPISSHATLYWYQQALGQGPEFLTYFNYEAQPDKSGLPSDRFSAERPEGSISTLTIQRTEQRDSAMYRCATAAGLEETQYFGPGTRLLVL.